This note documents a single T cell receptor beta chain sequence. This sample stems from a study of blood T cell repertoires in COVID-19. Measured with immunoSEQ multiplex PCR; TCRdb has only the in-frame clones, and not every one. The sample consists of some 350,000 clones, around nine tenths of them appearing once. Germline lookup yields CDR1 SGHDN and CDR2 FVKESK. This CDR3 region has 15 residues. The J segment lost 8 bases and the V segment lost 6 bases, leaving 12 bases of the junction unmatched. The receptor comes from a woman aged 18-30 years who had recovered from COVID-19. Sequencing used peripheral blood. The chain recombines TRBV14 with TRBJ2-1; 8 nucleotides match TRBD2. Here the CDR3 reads CASRAGRGVVDEQFF. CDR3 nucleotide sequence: TGTGCCAGCAGGGCAGGGCGGGGGGTCGTAGATGAGCAGTTCTTC. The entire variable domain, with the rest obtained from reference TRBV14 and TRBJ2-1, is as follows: EAGVTQFPSHSVIEKGQTVTLRCDPISGHDNLYWYRRVMGKEIKFLLHFVKESKQDESGMPNNRFLAERTGGTYSTLKVQPAELEDSGVYFCASRAGRGVVDEQFFGPGTRLTVL.